This is a list of T cell receptor beta chains from one sample in a study of cytomegalovirus exposure and HLA in healthy donors. The repertoire was sequenced with immunoSEQ multiplex PCR; TCRdb's copy has only in-frame clones and lacks some. The table lists some 89,000 clones, around 73% of them singletons. Sequencing was done on a sample of PBMCs. Receptors originate from a woman in her 40s in good health and CMV-seropositive. The CDR3 runs from the conserved cysteine through the conserved F or W. The order of the fields is V gene, clone size, D gene, J gene, CDR3 DNA, CDR3 protein. D genes are given only for firm matches. Size is stated for part of the rows, as once, few or many counts, or as a class when the clone is expanded.

V gene: TRBV5-4; clone size: NA; D gene: TRBD2; J gene: TRBJ2-1; CDR3 DNA: TGTGCCAGCAGCTTGGCCGGGACTAGCGGGGGTTCCTACAATGAGCAGTTCTTC; CDR3 protein: CASSLAGTSGGSYNEQFF
V gene: TRBV7-6; clone size: NA; D gene: TRBD1; J gene: TRBJ1-4; CDR3 DNA: TGTGCCAGCAGCTTAGTCACGACAGGGAGGACTGAAAAACTGTTTTTT; CDR3 protein: CASSLVTTGRTEKLFF
V gene: TRBV6-5; clone size: NA; D gene: TRBD1; J gene: TRBJ1-2; CDR3 DNA: TGTGCCAGCAGATCGGACAGGGGGGGCTACACCTTC; CDR3 protein: CASRSDRGGYTF
V gene: TRBV6-5; clone size: NA; D gene: NA; J gene: TRBJ1-1; CDR3 DNA: TGTGCCAGCAGTTACTCTCCAGAACGGAACACTGAAGCTTTCTTT; CDR3 protein: CASSYSPERNTEAFF
V gene: TRBV28; clone size: NA; D gene: NA; J gene: TRBJ1-5; CDR3 DNA: TGTGCCAGCAGTTTCTTTAATCAGCCCCAGCATTTT; CDR3 protein: CASSFFNQPQHF
V gene: TRBV10-3; clone size: NA; D gene: NA; J gene: TRBJ2-2; CDR3 DNA: TGTGCCATCAGGGGAGGGGGTAGCGCGGCGAACACCGGGGAGCTGTTTTTT; CDR3 protein: CAIRGGGSAANTGELFF
V gene: TRBV30; clone size: NA; D gene: NA; J gene: TRBJ1-5; CDR3 DNA: TGTGCCTGGAGTGTTGGAGGGGTAGGTCAGCCCCAGCATTTT; CDR3 protein: CAWSVGGVGQPQHF
V gene: TRBV2; clone size: NA; D gene: NA; J gene: TRBJ1-5; CDR3 DNA: TGTGCCAGCAGTGAAAGGTCAGGGGACCAGCCCCAGCATTTT; CDR3 protein: CASSERSGDQPQHF
V gene: TRBV4-1; clone size: NA; D gene: TRBD2; J gene: TRBJ2-3; CDR3 DNA: TGCGCCAGCAGCCTTGAAGTACTAGCGGCAGATACGCAGTATTTT; CDR3 protein: CASSLEVLAADTQYF
V gene: TRBV7-2; clone size: NA; D gene: NA; J gene: TRBJ2-5; CDR3 DNA: TGTGCCAGCAGCTCATTTGCGGGGGCAAAAGAGACCCAGTACTTC; CDR3 protein: CASSSFAGAKETQYF
V gene: TRBV27; clone size: NA; D gene: NA; J gene: TRBJ2-5; CDR3 DNA: TGTGCCAGCCAACTAAGATTCCAAGAGACCCAGTACTTC; CDR3 protein: CASQLRFQETQYF
V gene: TRBV6-5; clone size: NA; D gene: NA; J gene: TRBJ1-6; CDR3 DNA: TGTGCCAGCAGTTACACCCCGGACAGATCTTCACCCCTCCACTTT; CDR3 protein: CASSYTPDRSSPLHF
V gene: TRBV4-2; clone size: NA; D gene: TRBD2; J gene: TRBJ2-7; CDR3 DNA: TGTGCCAGCAGCCTGACAGTAGCGGGAGATTACGAGCAGTACTTC; CDR3 protein: CASSLTVAGDYEQYF
V gene: TRBV18; clone size: NA; D gene: NA; J gene: TRBJ2-2; CDR3 DNA: TGTGCCAGCTCACCACCGGCGGGGAACACCGGGGAGCTGTTTTTT; CDR3 protein: CASSPPAGNTGELFF
V gene: TRBV5-1; clone size: NA; D gene: NA; J gene: TRBJ2-3; CDR3 DNA: TGCGCCAGCAGCTATCGACAGAGTGCAGATACGCAGTATTTT; CDR3 protein: CASSYRQSADTQYF
V gene: TRBV4-1; clone size: NA; D gene: TRBD2; J gene: TRBJ2-7; CDR3 DNA: TGCGCCAGCAGCCAAGCGGCGGTAGCGGGATTGCAATTTCGGCAGTACTTC; CDR3 protein: CASSQAAVAGLQFRQYF
V gene: TRBV6-6; clone size: few; D gene: NA; J gene: TRBJ2-7; CDR3 DNA: TGTGCCAGCAGTTACCCCCACCCACCACAGTCTCACGAGCAGTACTTC; CDR3 protein: CASSYPHPPQSHEQYF
V gene: TRBV9; clone size: NA; D gene: NA; J gene: TRBJ2-1; CDR3 DNA: TGTGCCAGCAGCGTAGGCTTCGGAGCGGTCAGCTACAATGAGCAGTTCTTC; CDR3 protein: CASSVGFGAVSYNEQFF
V gene: TRBV29-1; clone size: NA; D gene: NA; J gene: TRBJ1-2; CDR3 DNA: TGCAGCGTTGAATGGGGAGCATACTATGGCTACACCTTC; CDR3 protein: CSVEWGAYYGYTF
V gene: TRBV5-6; clone size: NA; D gene: TRBD1; J gene: TRBJ1-2; CDR3 DNA: TGTGCCAGCAGCAACCGGGACAGGCCACTATATGGCTACACCTTC; CDR3 protein: CASSNRDRPLYGYTF
V gene: TRBV12-5; clone size: few; D gene: NA; J gene: TRBJ1-2; CDR3 DNA: TGTGCTAGTGGTCCCCCCGGGGGGCGCCCCTATGGCTACACCTTC; CDR3 protein: CASGPPGGRPYGYTF
V gene: TRBV5-1; clone size: NA; D gene: NA; J gene: TRBJ2-7; CDR3 DNA: TGCGCCAGCAGCTTGGATGCGGGGGCAGAGAGCTTGGAGCAGTACTTC; CDR3 protein: CASSLDAGAESLEQYF
V gene: TRBV6-5; clone size: NA; D gene: TRBD1; J gene: TRBJ1-2; CDR3 DNA: TGTGCCAGCAGCCCCGACAGGGAAAATGGCTACACCTTC; CDR3 protein: CASSPDRENGYTF
V gene: TRBV6-5; clone size: NA; D gene: TRBD2; J gene: TRBJ2-1; CDR3 DNA: TGTGCCAGCAGTAGGACTAGCGGGAGCTCCAATGAGCAGTTCTTC; CDR3 protein: CASSRTSGSSNEQFF
V gene: TRBV10-1; clone size: NA; D gene: TRBD2; J gene: TRBJ2-7; CDR3 DNA: TGCGCCAGCAGTGAGCCGGGAGCGGCTAGCGGGAGTCACGAGCAGTACTTC; CDR3 protein: CASSEPGAASGSHEQYF
V gene: TRBV5-4; clone size: NA; D gene: TRBD2; J gene: TRBJ2-7; CDR3 DNA: TGTGCCAGCAGCGCAGGACTAGCGGGAGGTAGCTCCTACGAGCAGTACTTC; CDR3 protein: CASSAGLAGGSSYEQYF
V gene: TRBV7-9; clone size: NA; D gene: NA; J gene: TRBJ2-5; CDR3 DNA: TGTGCCAGCAGCTTACTGAGGGCACAAGAGACCCAGTACTTC; CDR3 protein: CASSLLRAQETQYF
V gene: TRBV15; clone size: NA; D gene: NA; J gene: TRBJ2-7; CDR3 DNA: TGTGCCACCAGCAGAGTTGCAGTTCAAGACGAGCAGTACTTC; CDR3 protein: CATSRVAVQDEQYF
V gene: TRBV7-2; clone size: NA; D gene: TRBD1; J gene: TRBJ1-1; CDR3 DNA: TGTGCCAGCAGCTGGGGACAGATGAACACTGAAGCTTTCTTT; CDR3 protein: CASSWGQMNTEAFF
V gene: TRBV18; clone size: NA; D gene: NA; J gene: TRBJ2-7; CDR3 DNA: TGTGCCAGCTCACCAGCGACAGGACGTTGGGACGGGCAGTACTTC; CDR3 protein: CASSPATGRWDGQYF
V gene: TRBV30; clone size: NA; D gene: TRBD2; J gene: TRBJ2-1; CDR3 DNA: TGTGCCTGGATAGGACTAGCGGGAGTTTACTCCTACAATGAGCAGTTCTTC; CDR3 protein: CAWIGLAGVYSYNEQFF
V gene: TRBV7-7; clone size: once; D gene: TRBD1; J gene: TRBJ2-3; CDR3 DNA: TGTGCTAGCAGCGAGCCGGACAGGGGGCCCGTAGATACGCAGTATTTT; CDR3 protein: CASSEPDRGPVDTQYF
V gene: TRBV7-9; clone size: NA; D gene: NA; J gene: TRBJ1-5; CDR3 DNA: TGTGCCAGCAGCTTGGGGGGAGGGGCTGAGCAGCCCCAGCATTTT; CDR3 protein: CASSLGGGAEQPQHF
V gene: TRBV10-3; clone size: NA; D gene: TRBD2; J gene: TRBJ2-3; CDR3 DNA: TGTGCCATCAGTGAGAAGAATAGCGGGAGAGGGGGCACAGATACGCAGTATTTT; CDR3 protein: CAISEKNSGRGGTDTQYF
V gene: TRBV5-1; clone size: NA; D gene: NA; J gene: TRBJ1-4; CDR3 DNA: TGCGCCAGCAGCTTGTTCGGGGAAACTAATGAAAAACTGTTTTTT; CDR3 protein: CASSLFGETNEKLFF
V gene: TRBV29-1; clone size: NA; D gene: TRBD2; J gene: TRBJ2-5; CDR3 DNA: TGCAGCGTTAGGGAGGGGTTCCAAGAGACCCAGTACTTC; CDR3 protein: CSVREGFQETQYF
V gene: TRBV14; clone size: NA; D gene: TRBD1; J gene: TRBJ1-1; CDR3 DNA: TGTGCCAGCAGCCCCTTCGACAGGGAAGGTCTTTTCTTT; CDR3 protein: CASSPFDREGLFF
V gene: TRBV6-5; clone size: NA; D gene: NA; J gene: TRBJ1-1; CDR3 DNA: TGTGCCACCCCCGGGGAGTCTGAAGCTTTCTTT; CDR3 protein: CATPGESEAFF
V gene: TRBV6-5; clone size: once; D gene: TRBD1; J gene: TRBJ1-2; CDR3 DNA: TGTGCCAGCAGTTGGGACAGTCGTGGCTACACCTTC; CDR3 protein: CASSWDSRGYTF
V gene: TRBV5-6; clone size: once; D gene: NA; J gene: TRBJ2-1; CDR3 DNA: TGTGCCAGCAGCTTGGTTAGCCTGGTGAGCTCCTACAATGAGCAGTTCTTC; CDR3 protein: CASSLVSLVSSYNEQFF
V gene: TRBV5-4; clone size: NA; D gene: NA; J gene: TRBJ1-4; CDR3 DNA: TGTGCCAGCAGTGGAGGAGGTGCTAATGAAAAACTGTTTTTT; CDR3 protein: CASSGGGANEKLFF
V gene: TRBV19; clone size: NA; D gene: TRBD1; J gene: TRBJ1-5; CDR3 DNA: TGTGCCAGTAGTATAAGCCGGGGGACAGAATATAGCAATCAGCCCCAGCATTTT; CDR3 protein: CASSISRGTEYSNQPQHF